Given below is one T cell receptor (beta chain) in context. The data stem from a study of technical replicates of blood from a handful of donors. The protocol was immunoSEQ multiplex PCR, while the TCRdb copy is restricted to in-frame clones and leaves out a portion. The sample records tens of thousands of clones, nearly 98% being singletons. The sequenced material came from T cells isolated from PBMCs. The TCR was taken from a human donor in good health.

The CDR3, as DNA: TGTGCCAGCACAATCAGGGGGGTTGAAAAACTGTTTTTT. Translated, it gives CASTIRGVEKLFF. The V and J genes are TRBV6-1 and TRBJ1-4, with TRBD1 matching 7 bases. Germline CDR1 is MNHNS and CDR2 is SASEGT. The CDR3 covers 13 residues. V was pared by 7 bases and J by 7 bases, with 6 bases of the junction left unmatched.